What follows is one T cell receptor beta chain and its context. This clone's antigen is unknown. No qualities accompany the bases; no much larger clone lies one base away. The V end gives up 1 base and the J end 2 bases, leaving 11 bases in the junction not matched to a gene. Measured from the cysteine to the phenylalanine, the CDR3 is 17 residues long. This entry keeps only the CDR3 DNA: 51 bases, framed from base 1. For CDR1 and CDR2, the germline V gene (reference sequence) lists GTSNPN and SVGIG. Enrolling through a virtual design, the prospective study's participants ranged in age from roughly 18 to 89 years and lived across approximately 25 United States geographic areas. Cohort assignment in the prospective study relied on participant-reported clinical history from a screening survey and a study questionnaire. ImmuneRACE Cohort 3 recovered participants were defined by two consecutive negative NP/OP PCR tests, healthcare professional clearance, or symptom resolution. In the prospective study, whole blood, serum and a nasopharyngeal or oropharyngeal swab were collected from each participant by mobile phlebotomists. Over an approximately 2-month period, participants in the prospective study had the option of providing additional blood draws and questionnaires. Prospective study blood samples were shipped either frozen or at room temperature before DNA extraction.

This sample is drawn from a study of blood T cell repertoires in COVID-19 (dated by TCRdb to 2018 to 2020). About the full investigation: The collaborator samples originated in the United States, Italy and Spain and spanned the acute and convalescent phases of COVID-19. The sample metadata nearly always contained a de-identified subject ID, COVID-19 status, age in years and sex. Subjects who had been exposed to COVID-19, were actively infected with it, or had recovered from it provided the deeply sampled blood TCRbeta repertoires that made up the dataset. Where available, HLA class I and class II types were taken from metadata supplied by the sample provider and were not determined by assay-based typing. The repertoires were released in a freely available public database meant as a resource for research on the immune response to SARS-CoV-2. The material from the prospective study consisted of cDNA or gDNA derived from T cells, B-cell-depleted T cells, or PBMCs. The samples were drawn from two sources: the first 160 participants of the ongoing ImmuneRACE study, and 1,200 or so subjects contributed by 6 global collaborators.

Overall study outcomes, separate from this receptor: The quantity of clinical and demographic metadata differed by source and by participant and was supplied without curation.

TCRbeta CDR3 regions were amplified from genomic DNA by means of the immunoSEQ Assay, a bias-controlled multiplex PCR. The authors' pipeline ran thus. Within the assay, amplification of reference gene primers was used to estimate how many nucleated cells each sample contained. Sequence reads were collapsed and filtered to measure the absolute abundance of every unique TCRbeta CDR3 rearrangement. Productive Simpson clonality was computed per sample as the square root of Simpson's diversity index over productive rearrangements. TCRdb limited this immuneACCESS table to in-frame rearrangements with V and J called. A share of clones is missing; checked studies link under half to unresolved V genes, and the rest is unexplained. The V and J calls and clone size come from that table; D and trimming were worked out from the DNA. The sample table records 200,000 to 250,000 clones; under 90% of these occur just once. Of the sample, 3% to 4% is held by the ten largest clones.

The sequenced sample was PBMCs or T cells enriched from blood (not recorded which). The rearranged segments are TRBV30 and TRBJ1-3, with 7 bases aligning to TRBD1. This clonotype originated in a woman aged 55-70 years who had recovered from COVID-19. Here the CDR3 is given as CAWSAIHGTVTGNTIYF. The nucleotides are TGTGCCTGGAGTGCAATTCACGGGACAGTAACTGGAAACACCATATATTTT.